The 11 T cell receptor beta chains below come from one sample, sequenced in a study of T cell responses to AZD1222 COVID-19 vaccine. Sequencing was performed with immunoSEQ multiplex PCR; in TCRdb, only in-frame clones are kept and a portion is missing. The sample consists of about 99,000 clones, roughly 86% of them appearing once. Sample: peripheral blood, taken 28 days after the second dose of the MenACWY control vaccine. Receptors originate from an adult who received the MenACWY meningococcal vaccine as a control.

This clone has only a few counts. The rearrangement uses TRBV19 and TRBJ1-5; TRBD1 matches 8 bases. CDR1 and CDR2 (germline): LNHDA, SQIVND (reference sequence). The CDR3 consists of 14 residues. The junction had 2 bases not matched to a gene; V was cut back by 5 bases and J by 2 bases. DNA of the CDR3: TGTGCCAGTAGTGCGACAGGGGGCAATCAGCCCCAGCATTTT. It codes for CASSATGGNQPQHF.

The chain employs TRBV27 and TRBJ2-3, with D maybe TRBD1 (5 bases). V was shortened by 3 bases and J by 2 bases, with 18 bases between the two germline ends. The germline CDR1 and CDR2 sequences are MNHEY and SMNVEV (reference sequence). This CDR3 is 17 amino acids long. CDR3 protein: CASSLSPVRQYTDTQYF. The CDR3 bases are TGTGCCAGCAGTTTGTCCCCCGTTCGACAGTACACAGATACGCAGTATTTT.

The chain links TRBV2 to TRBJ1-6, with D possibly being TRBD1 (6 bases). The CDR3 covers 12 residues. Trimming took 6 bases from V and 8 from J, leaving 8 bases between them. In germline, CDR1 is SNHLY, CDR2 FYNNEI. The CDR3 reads CASRGQYSPLHF. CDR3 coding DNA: TGTGCCAGCAGGGGACAATATTCACCCCTCCACTTT. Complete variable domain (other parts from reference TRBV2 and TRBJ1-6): EPEVTQTPSHQVTQMGQEVILRCVPISNHLYFYWYRQILGQKVEFLVSFYNNEISEKSEIFDDQFSVERPDGSNFTLKIRSTKLEDSAMYFCASRGQYSPLHFGNGTRLTVT.

CDR3 nucleotides: TGTGCCAGCAGCTTAATCGGGGGATCAGAGACCCAGTACTTC. It is translated as CASSLIGGSETQYF. This chain joins TRBV7-9 and TRBJ2-5, with a possible D match to TRBD2 (6 bases). V was shortened by 2 bases and J by 4 bases, with 11 bases between the two germline ends. Germline V gene lookup returns CDR1 SEHNR and CDR2 FQNEAQ (reference sequence). This CDR3 is built from 14 residues.

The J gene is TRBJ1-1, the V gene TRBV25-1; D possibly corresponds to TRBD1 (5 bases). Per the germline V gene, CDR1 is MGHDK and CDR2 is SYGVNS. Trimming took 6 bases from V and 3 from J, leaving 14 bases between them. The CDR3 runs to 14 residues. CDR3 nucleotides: TGTGCCAGCAGGCCCGTGGGGCGTGACACTGAAGCTTTCTTT. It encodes CASRPVGRDTEAFF.

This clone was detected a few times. The CDR3 sequence: CASRQGRSGELFF. The CDR3 nucleotides read TGTGCCAGCAGACAGGGGAGGTCCGGGGAGCTGTTTTTT. V and J are TRBV2 and TRBJ2-2, with D maybe TRBD1 (7 bases). The germline V gene has CDR1 SNHLY and CDR2 FYNNEI. Between the trimmed V and J ends, which lost 6 bases and 6 bases, there was a span of 11 bases. The CDR3 extends over 13 amino acids. Drawing the rest from reference TRBV2 and TRBJ2-2, the complete variable domain is EPEVTQTPSHQVTQMGQEVILRCVPISNHLYFYWYRQILGQKVEFLVSFYNNEISEKSEIFDDQFSVERPDGSNFTLKIRSTKLEDSAMYFCASRQGRSGELFFGEGSRLTVL.

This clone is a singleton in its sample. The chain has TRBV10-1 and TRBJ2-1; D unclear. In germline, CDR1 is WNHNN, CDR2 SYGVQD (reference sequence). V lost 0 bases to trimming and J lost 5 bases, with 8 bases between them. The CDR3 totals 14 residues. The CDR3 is CASSESGENNEQFF. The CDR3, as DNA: TGCGCCAGCAGTGAGTCGGGCGAAAACAATGAGCAGTTCTTC.

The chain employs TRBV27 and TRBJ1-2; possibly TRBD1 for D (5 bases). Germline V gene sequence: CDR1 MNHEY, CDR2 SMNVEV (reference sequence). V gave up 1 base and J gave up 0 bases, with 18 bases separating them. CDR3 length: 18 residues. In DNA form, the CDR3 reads TGTGCCAGCAGTTTATATGGGGGGACCTCCAACCCTAACTATGGCTACACCTTC. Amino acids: CASSLYGGTSNPNYGYTF.

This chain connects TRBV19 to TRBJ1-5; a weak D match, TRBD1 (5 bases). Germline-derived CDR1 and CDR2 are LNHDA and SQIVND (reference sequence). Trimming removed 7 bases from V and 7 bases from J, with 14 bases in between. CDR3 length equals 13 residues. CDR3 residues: CASNLGGDQPQHF. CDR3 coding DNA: TGTGCCAGTAACCTCGGGGGGGACCAGCCCCAGCATTTT.

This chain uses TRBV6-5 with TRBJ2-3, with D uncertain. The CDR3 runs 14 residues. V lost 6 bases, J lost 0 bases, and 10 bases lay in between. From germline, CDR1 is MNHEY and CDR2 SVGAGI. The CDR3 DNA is TGTGCCAGCAGACTCAGGCGTAGCACAGATACGCAGTATTTT. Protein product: CASRLRRSTDTQYF.

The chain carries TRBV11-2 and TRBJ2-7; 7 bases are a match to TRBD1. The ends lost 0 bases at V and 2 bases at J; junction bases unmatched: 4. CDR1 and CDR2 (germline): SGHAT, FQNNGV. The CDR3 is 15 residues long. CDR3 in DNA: TGTGCCAGCAGCTTAGAAACGACAGGGCCCTACGAGCAGTACTTC. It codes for CASSLETTGPYEQYF.